This T cell receptor (beta chain) was captured in a study of OX40 agonist ivuxolimab in advanced cancers. The protocol was immunoSEQ multiplex PCR, while the TCRdb copy is restricted to in-frame clones and leaves out a portion. The data hold tens of thousands of clones, with 85% to 95% observed a single time. As concerns this clone: Antigen specificity is unknown.

Study-wide points: The investigators did not determine what antigen specificity the expanded peripheral T cells had.

The TCR sequence derives from an adult with an advanced solid tumor such as melanoma, head and neck, liver or kidney cancer. The source was CD4+ or CD8+ T cells sorted from blood, collected in a trial of the OX40 agonist ivuxolimab.

The CDR3 sequence is CASSLAVSYEQYF. CDR3 sequence (DNA): TGTGCCAGCAGCTTAGCTGTGTCCTACGAGCAGTACTTC. The rearrangement links TRBV11-2 to TRBJ2-7, with D hard to call. The CDR3 is made up of 13 amino acids. Per the germline V gene, CDR1 is SGHAT and CDR2 is FQNNGV. The V and J ends lost 1 base and 1 base respectively, with 5 bases between them.